The 11 T cell receptor beta chains given below trace back to one sample, sequenced in a study of cytomegalovirus exposure and HLA in healthy donors. PCR was performed using 60 Vbeta and 13 Jbeta primers. Assay: immunoSEQ multiplex PCR; the TCRdb copy retains only in-frame clones and omits some. This sample's table reports 96,000 or so clones. The sample comprised PBMCs. Source of these receptors: a young woman in good health and CMV-seronegative.

This chain joins TRBV9 and TRBJ1-2; D not resolved. CDR1 is SGDLS and CDR2 is YYNGEE in the germline V gene. The V end was cut by 0 bases, the J end by 2 bases, with 8 bases between. The CDR3 totals 14 residues. The CDR3 DNA reads as TGTGCCAGCAGCGTAGGGACTGCGAACTATGGCTACACCTTC. Residues: CASSVGTANYGYTF.

The chain joins TRBV28 to TRBJ1-5; 7 positions match TRBD1. Unmatched junction bases numbered 10, after V lost 4 bases and J lost 7 bases. CDR3 length equals 15 residues. Germline CDR1 is MDHEN and CDR2 is SYDVKM. CDR3 nucleotide sequence: TGTGCCAGCAGTTCGATACAGGGGTTTCAACAGCCCCAGCATTTT. This codes for CASSSIQGFQQPQHF.

This chain joins TRBV5-4 and TRBJ1-6, with 8 bases fitting TRBD1. CDR3 size: 16 residues. With V trimmed by 2 bases and J by 7 bases, 8 bases remained unmatched. CDR1 is SGHNT, CDR2 YYREEE, per germline (reference sequence). DNA of the CDR3: TGTGCCAGCAGCTTCGGACAGGGCCGGGCCAATTCACCCCTCCACTTT. Translated, it gives CASSFGQGRANSPLHF.

The V and J genes are TRBV11-3 and TRBJ1-3; D unresolved. CDR3 length: 13 amino acids. Germline lookup yields CDR1 SGHNT and CDR2 YENEEA. The germline V and J ends were trimmed by 0 bases and 3 bases, with 3 bases remaining between them. The CDR3 sequence: CASSLDHGNTIYF. The CDR3 DNA is TGTGCCAGCAGCTTAGACCATGGAAACACCATATATTTT.

The CDR3 DNA is TGTGCCAGCAGTTTACAGAGGGGGATCCTCACCGGGGAGCTGTTTTTT. This translates into CASSLQRGILTGELFF. V is TRBV27 and J is TRBJ2-2; possibly TRBD1 for D (6 bases). The CDR3 runs to 16 residues. The V end was cut by 2 bases, the J end by 4 bases, with 14 bases between. Germline CDR1 is MNHEY and CDR2 is SMNVEV (reference sequence).

The chain recombines TRBV19 with TRBJ1-1; D perhaps matches TRBD1 (5 bases). Trimming took 3 bases from V and 6 from J, leaving 14 bases between them. Germline lookup yields CDR1 LNHDA and CDR2 SQIVND (reference sequence). The CDR3 spans 14 residues. The CDR3 loop reads CASSIETGGSEAFF. As DNA, the CDR3 is TGTGCCAGTAGTATTGAAACGGGGGGTTCTGAAGCTTTCTTT.

About this clone itself: One junction end disagrees with the germline gene, perhaps due to a read error. V and J are TRBV29-1 and TRBJ2-1, with 9 bases aligning to TRBD2. This CDR3 comprises 15 residues. Germline V gives CDR1 SQVTM, CDR2 ANQGSEA. CDR3 protein: CSVEVLTSGDDKQFF. The CDR3 DNA reads TGCAGCGTTGAAGTGTTGACTAGCGGCGATGATAAGCAATTCTTC.

V is TRBV4-1 and J is TRBJ1-4; D gene unclear. CDR1 and CDR2 from the germline V gene are MGHRA and YSYEKL. This CDR3 has 13 residues. V was cut by 1 base and J by 7 bases, with 7 bases left in between. For the CDR3, the DNA is TGCGCCAGCAGCCAAGTCCTAAGTGAAAAACTGTTTTTT. Its protein is CASSQVLSEKLFF.

V usage is TRBV11-1 and J usage is TRBJ1-1; D gene unclear. The germline V gene encodes CDR1 SGHAT and CDR2 FQDESV (reference sequence). Trimming removed 3 bases from V and 4 bases from J, with 9 bases in between. The length of the CDR3 is 13 residues. Here the CDR3 reads CASSLTGVTEAFF. In DNA form, the CDR3 reads TGTGCCAGCAGCTTGACGGGAGTCACTGAAGCTTTCTTT.

The V and J genes are TRBV29-1 and TRBJ2-3; tentative D call: TRBD2 (6 bases). The germline V gene encodes CDR1 SQVTM and CDR2 ANQGSEA. The V end was cut by 3 bases, the J end by 0 bases, with 13 bases between. This CDR3 contains 15 residues. CDR3 bases: TGCAGCGTTGAGGGAGGCGGGGTAAGCACAGATACGCAGTATTTT. Translation gives CSVEGGGVSTDTQYF.

This chain's CDR3 is CASSVGRGGRAGELFF. In nucleotides, the CDR3 is TGTGCCAGCAGCGTCGGGCGGGGGGGCCGAGCCGGGGAGCTGTTTTTT. The chain carries TRBV9 and TRBJ2-2; TRBD2 matches 9 bases. This CDR3 is built from 16 residues. Germline values: CDR1 SGDLS, CDR2 YYNGEE. Trimming removed 2 bases from V and 6 bases from J; junction bases left unmatched: 8.